The 19 T cell receptor beta chains below come from one sample, sequenced in a study of blood T cell repertoires in COVID-19. Sequencing used immunoSEQ multiplex PCR; TCRdb keeps in-frame clones, though not all of them. The sample shows 65,000 to 80,000 clones, under 95% of them seen only once. Sample: peripheral blood. These receptors were taken from a human donor in a cohort sampled during active COVID-19.

This chain joins TRBV7-2 and TRBJ2-1, with 11 positions matching TRBD2. The CDR3 is 16 residues long. V lost 5 bases, J lost 2 bases, and 5 bases stayed unmatched. The germline V gene encodes CDR1 SGHTA and CDR2 FQGNSA. CDR3 sequence: CASSAPGLAAYNEQFF. Here the CDR3 DNA reads TGTGCCAGCAGCGCACCGGGACTAGCGGCCTACAATGAGCAGTTCTTC.

V is TRBV7-6 and J is TRBJ1-4; 7 bases align to TRBD1. Germline CDR1 reads SGHVS; CDR2 reads FNYEAQ. J lost 8 bases, V lost 1 base, and 4 bases had no gene match. CDR3 length: 14 residues. For the CDR3, the DNA is TGTGCCAGCAGCTTAGGACAGGGAGGCGAAAAACTGTTTTTT. Protein sequence: CASSLGQGGEKLFF.

V gene TRBV7-6 combines with J gene TRBJ1-3; 7 bases fit TRBD1. J was trimmed by 0 bases and V by 1 base; bases with no gene match: 3. This CDR3 region has 16 residues. The germline V gene encodes CDR1 SGHVS and CDR2 FNYEAQ. CDR3 bases: TGTGCCAGCAGCTTAGGTCGGGACAGCTCTGGAAACACCATATATTTT. It encodes CASSLGRDSSGNTIYF.

This chain uses TRBV7-2 with TRBJ2-1; D is perhaps TRBD1 (6 bases). The CDR3 has 14 amino acids. V shed 6 bases and J shed 3 bases, with 12 bases lying between them. CDR1 and CDR2 from the germline V gene are SGHTA and FQGNSA. The CDR3 reads CASRPQGGYNEQFF. CDR3 nucleotides: TGTGCCAGCAGGCCACAGGGTGGCTACAATGAGCAGTTCTTC.

The V and J genes are TRBV7-8 and TRBJ2-5; TRBD1 is a possible D gene (5 bases). V was pared by 5 bases and J by 4 bases, with 14 bases between. The CDR3 consists of 14 residues. From germline, CDR1 is SGHVS and CDR2 FQNEAQ. CDR3 region: CASSELGVPETQYF. For the CDR3, the DNA is TGTGCCAGCAGCGAGCTAGGGGTCCCAGAGACCCAGTACTTC.

The chain couples TRBV19 to TRBJ1-1; the match to TRBD1 covers 7 bases. Germline CDR1 reads LNHDA; CDR2 reads SQIVND (reference sequence). The CDR3 is made up of 14 amino acids. The V gene end was trimmed by 6 bases and the J gene end by 1 base; junction bases not matched to a gene: 5. CDR3 DNA sequence: TGTGCCAGTAGGCCGGACAGGCAGAACACTGAAGCTTTCTTT. Protein product: CASRPDRQNTEAFF.

The chain links TRBV30 to TRBJ1-1, with D possibly being TRBD1 (6 bases). This CDR3 is 13 amino acids long. Trimming left V 2 bases short and J 1 base short, with 8 bases between. CDR1 GTSNPN and CDR2 SVGIG come from the germline V gene (reference sequence). The CDR3 DNA reads TGTGCCTGGAGTTCACAGGGGAACACTGAAGCTTTCTTT. Residues: CAWSSQGNTEAFF.

The J gene is TRBJ1-5, the V gene TRBV27, with TRBD1 matching over 8 bases. The CDR3 has 15 amino acids. CDR1 MNHEY and CDR2 SMNVEV come from the germline V gene (reference sequence). The J segment lost 5 bases and the V segment lost 7 bases, leaving 10 bases of the junction unmatched. The CDR3: CASKMAGGGHQPQHF. For the CDR3, the DNA is TGTGCCAGCAAAATGGCAGGGGGCGGCCATCAGCCCCAGCATTTT.

The genes are TRBV18 and TRBJ2-5; 8 nucleotides line up with TRBD2. J was trimmed by 5 bases and V by 2 bases; bases with no gene match: 7. This CDR3 has 15 residues. Looked up from germline, CDR1 is KGHSH and CDR2 is LQKENI. The CDR3 reads CASSPITSGGETQYF. The CDR3, as DNA: TGTGCCAGCTCACCAATAACTAGCGGTGGGGAGACCCAGTACTTC.

A remark on this clone: Other DNA sequences in this sample translate to the same CDR3. V and J are TRBV7-2 and TRBJ2-5; 11 nucleotides line up with TRBD2. J lost 1 base, V lost 1 base, and 2 bases had no gene match. CDR1 SGHTA and CDR2 FQGNSA come from the germline V gene. The CDR3 covers 16 residues. CDR3 nucleotide sequence: TGTGCCAGCAGCTTAGGGCTAGCGGGGGGCCAAGAGACCCAGTACTTC. Translating gives CASSLGLAGGQETQYF.

The gene calls are TRBV6-5 and TRBJ2-7; unclear D gene. Trimming cost V 0 bases and J 0 bases, with 12 bases left between them. The germline V gene encodes CDR1 MNHEY and CDR2 SVGAGI. This CDR3 has 16 residues. CDR3 protein: CASSYSLDFSSYEQYF. The CDR3 DNA is TGTGCCAGCAGTTACTCGCTAGACTTTAGCTCCTACGAGCAGTACTTC.

The genes are TRBV7-3 and TRBJ2-1, with 8 positions matching TRBD2. The CDR3 runs 14 residues. V was clipped by 5 bases and J by 5 bases; unmatched bases: 5. Germline loops: CDR1 SGHTA, CDR2 FQGTGA. For the CDR3, the DNA is TGTGCCAGCAGCACCTCCGGGGGGGACAATGAGCAGTTCTTC. Encoded protein: CASSTSGGDNEQFF.

The chain employs TRBV7-2 and TRBJ2-7, with 8 bases fitting TRBD1. Germline lookup yields CDR1 SGHTA and CDR2 FQGNSA. After removal of 5 bases from V and 5 bases from J, the junction contained 8 bases not matched to a gene. The CDR3 totals 14 residues. CDR3 amino acids: CASSPRQGFDEQYF. The CDR3 bases are TGTGCCAGCAGCCCCCGACAGGGGTTCGACGAGCAGTACTTC.

This chain links TRBV5-4 with TRBJ2-3; D may be TRBD2 (6 bases). Germline V CDR1 and CDR2: SGHNT, YYREEE (reference sequence). CDR3 length: 15 residues. Trimming left V 5 bases short and J 4 bases short, with 17 bases between. In DNA, the CDR3 is TGTGCCAGCAGGCGACTAGGGGTAGAGGCAGATACGCAGTATTTT. This gives the protein CASRRLGVEADTQYF.

The J gene is TRBJ2-2, the V gene TRBV6-5; D unresolved. CDR3 length: 13 amino acids. Germline CDR1 reads MNHEY; CDR2 reads SVGAGI. V lost 0 bases and J 5 bases, leaving 4 bases between the germline ends. The CDR3 coding sequence is TGTGCCAGCAGTTACTCCCCGACCGGGGAGCTGTTTTTT. This translates into CASSYSPTGELFF.

The genes are TRBV7-8 and TRBJ1-2; 9 positions match TRBD1. CDR1 and CDR2 from the germline V gene are SGHVS and FQNEAQ. The ends lost 5 bases at V and 6 bases at J; junction bases unmatched: 7. The CDR3 is 14 residues long. CDR3 DNA: TGTGCCAGCAGCCTACCGGGACAGGGAAATGGCTACACCTTC. Translated: CASSLPGQGNGYTF.

The chain carries TRBV11-2 and TRBJ2-5; D may be TRBD2 (6 bases). The germline V gene encodes CDR1 SGHAT and CDR2 FQNNGV. The germline V and J ends were trimmed by 2 bases and 4 bases, with 17 bases remaining between them. The CDR3 loop spans 16 amino acids. The CDR3 DNA reads as TGTGCCAGCAGCTTAAGACTAGAGGGGATCGGAGAGACCCAGTACTTC. It specifies CASSLRLEGIGETQYF.

This chain links TRBV18 with TRBJ1-5, with TRBD1 matching 10 bases. Trimming removed 5 bases from V and 5 bases from J; junction bases left unmatched: 3. Germline V gene data show CDR1 as KGHSH and CDR2 as LQKENI. The length of the CDR3 is 14 residues. Here the CDR3 DNA reads TGTGCCAGCTCAGGGGACAGGGGTTATCAGCCCCAGCATTTT. Translation: CASSGDRGYQPQHF.

The CDR3 protein is CASSFKYTGELFF. In nucleotides, the CDR3 is TGTGCCAGCAGCTTCAAATACACCGGGGAGCTGTTTTTT. The chain employs TRBV5-8 and TRBJ2-2; D gene ambiguous. This CDR3 contains 13 residues. The V end was cut by 2 bases, the J end by 3 bases, with 5 bases between. CDR1 SGHTS and CDR2 YDEGEE come from the germline V gene.